Included here is one T cell receptor (beta chain) sequence, with context. TCRdb's copy holds only in-frame clones and misses some; the assay was immunoSEQ multiplex PCR. Here the sample spans some 2,000,000 clones, over 85% being singletons. The record originates from a study of shared clonotypes between healthy human individuals. Germline CDR1 MDHEN, CDR2 SYDVKM. V trimming: 7 bases; J trimming: 1 base; junction bases outside the gene matches: 11. CDR3 length equals 16 residues. J is TRBJ2-7 and V is TRBV28; TRBD1 matches at 9 bases. The source material was naive CD4+ T cells sorted from blood. The subset: CD45RA+ positively selected. This sequence was found in a man aged 18 to 35 in good health. This chain's CDR3 is CASNDPPGQGSYEQYF. As DNA, the CDR3 is TGTGCCAGCAACGATCCCCCCGGACAGGGGTCCTACGAGCAGTACTTC.